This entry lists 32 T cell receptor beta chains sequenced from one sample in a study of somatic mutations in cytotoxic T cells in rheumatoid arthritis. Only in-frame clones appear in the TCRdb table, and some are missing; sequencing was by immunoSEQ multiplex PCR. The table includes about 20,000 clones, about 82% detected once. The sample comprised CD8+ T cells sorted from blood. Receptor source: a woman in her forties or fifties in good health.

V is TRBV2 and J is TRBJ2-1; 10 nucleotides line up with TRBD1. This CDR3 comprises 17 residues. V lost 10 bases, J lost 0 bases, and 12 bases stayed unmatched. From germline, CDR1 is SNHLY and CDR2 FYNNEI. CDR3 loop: CATLGQGGSGSYNEQFF. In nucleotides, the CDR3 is TGTGCCACTTTAGGACAGGGGGGGTCTGGCTCCTACAATGAGCAGTTCTTC.

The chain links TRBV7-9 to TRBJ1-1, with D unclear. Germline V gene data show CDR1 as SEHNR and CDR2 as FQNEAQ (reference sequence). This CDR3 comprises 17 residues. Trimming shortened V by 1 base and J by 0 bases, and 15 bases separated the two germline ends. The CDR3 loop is CASSLVGRLLLNTEAFF. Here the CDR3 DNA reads TGTGCCAGCAGCTTAGTTGGACGATTGTTGCTGAACACTGAAGCTTTCTTT.

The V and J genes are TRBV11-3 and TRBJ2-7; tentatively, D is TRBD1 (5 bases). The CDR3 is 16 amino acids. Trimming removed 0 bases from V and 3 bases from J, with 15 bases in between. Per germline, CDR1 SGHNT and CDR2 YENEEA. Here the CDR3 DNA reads TGTGCCAGCAGCTTAGACAGGACACCGTTTGTCTACGAGCAGTACTTC. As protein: CASSLDRTPFVYEQYF.

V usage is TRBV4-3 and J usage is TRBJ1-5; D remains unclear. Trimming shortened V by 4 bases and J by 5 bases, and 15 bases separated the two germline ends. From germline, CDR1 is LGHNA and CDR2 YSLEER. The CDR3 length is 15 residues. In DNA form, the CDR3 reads TGCGCCAGCAGCCCAGAGATTGGCAGCTATCAGCCCCAGCATTTT. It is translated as CASSPEIGSYQPQHF.

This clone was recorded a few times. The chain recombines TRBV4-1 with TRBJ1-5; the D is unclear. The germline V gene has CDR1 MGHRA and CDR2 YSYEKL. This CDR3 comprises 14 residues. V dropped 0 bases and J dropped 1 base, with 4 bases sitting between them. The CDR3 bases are TGCGCCAGCAGCCAAGATTGGAGCAATCAGCCCCAGCATTTT. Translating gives CASSQDWSNQPQHF.

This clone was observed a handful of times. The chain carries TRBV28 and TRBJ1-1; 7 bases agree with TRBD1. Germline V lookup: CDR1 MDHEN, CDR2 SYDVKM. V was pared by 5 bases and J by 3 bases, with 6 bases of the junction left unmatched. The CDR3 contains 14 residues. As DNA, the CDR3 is TGTGCCAGCAGTCCCACAGGGGATCACACTGAAGCTTTCTTT. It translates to CASSPTGDHTEAFF.

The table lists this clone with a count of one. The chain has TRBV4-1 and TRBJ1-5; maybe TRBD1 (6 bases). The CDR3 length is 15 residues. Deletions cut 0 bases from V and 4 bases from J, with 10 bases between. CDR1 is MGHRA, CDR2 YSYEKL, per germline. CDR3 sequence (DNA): TGCGCCAGCAGCCAAGAGTTCCAGGGGAATCAGCCCCAGCATTTT. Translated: CASSQEFQGNQPQHF.

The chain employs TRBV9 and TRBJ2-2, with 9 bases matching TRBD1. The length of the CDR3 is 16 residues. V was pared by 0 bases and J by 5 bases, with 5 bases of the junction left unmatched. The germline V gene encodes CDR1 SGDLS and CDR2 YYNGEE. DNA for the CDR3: TGTGCCAGCAGCGTAGAGGGACAGGGTGCAACCGGGGAGCTGTTTTTT. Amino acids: CASSVEGQGATGELFF.

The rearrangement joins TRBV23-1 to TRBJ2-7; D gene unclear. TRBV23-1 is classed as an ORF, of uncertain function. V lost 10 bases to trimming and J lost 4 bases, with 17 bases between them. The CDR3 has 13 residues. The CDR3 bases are TGCGCCATCAACTCCCGGGTCTATTACGAGCAGTACTTC. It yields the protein CAINSRVYYEQYF.

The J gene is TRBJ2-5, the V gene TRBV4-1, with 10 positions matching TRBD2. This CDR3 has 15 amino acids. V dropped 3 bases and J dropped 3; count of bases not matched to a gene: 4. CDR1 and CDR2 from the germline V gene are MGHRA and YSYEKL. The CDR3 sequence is CASSHTTSGEETQYF. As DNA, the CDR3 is TGCGCCAGCAGCCATACTACTAGCGGGGAAGAGACCCAGTACTTC.

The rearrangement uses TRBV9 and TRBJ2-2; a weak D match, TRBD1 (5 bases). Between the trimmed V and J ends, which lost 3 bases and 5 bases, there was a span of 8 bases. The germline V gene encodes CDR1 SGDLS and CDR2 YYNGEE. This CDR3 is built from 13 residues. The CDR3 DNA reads TGTGCCAGCAGCGCAGGGCGGACCGGGGAGCTGTTTTTT. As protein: CASSAGRTGELFF.

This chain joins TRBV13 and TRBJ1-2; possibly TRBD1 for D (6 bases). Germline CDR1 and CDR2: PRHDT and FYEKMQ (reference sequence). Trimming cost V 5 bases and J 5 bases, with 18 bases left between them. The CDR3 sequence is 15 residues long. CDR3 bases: TGTGCCAGCAGCCAACTCTCTCACAGGGCGTATGGCTACACCTTC. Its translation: CASSQLSHRAYGYTF.

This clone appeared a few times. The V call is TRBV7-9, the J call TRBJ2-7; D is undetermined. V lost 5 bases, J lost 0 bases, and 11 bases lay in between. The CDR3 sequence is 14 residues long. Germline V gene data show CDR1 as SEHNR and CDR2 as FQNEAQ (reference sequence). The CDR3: CASSPPSSSYEQYV. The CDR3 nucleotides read TGTGCCAGCAGCCCACCTTCGAGCTCCTACGAGCAGTACGTC.

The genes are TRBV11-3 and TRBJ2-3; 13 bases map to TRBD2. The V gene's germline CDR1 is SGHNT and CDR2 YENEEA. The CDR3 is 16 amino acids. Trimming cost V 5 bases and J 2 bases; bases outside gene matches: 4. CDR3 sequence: CASSPGLAGPTDTQYF. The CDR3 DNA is TGTGCCAGCAGCCCGGGACTAGCGGGGCCCACAGATACGCAGTATTTT.

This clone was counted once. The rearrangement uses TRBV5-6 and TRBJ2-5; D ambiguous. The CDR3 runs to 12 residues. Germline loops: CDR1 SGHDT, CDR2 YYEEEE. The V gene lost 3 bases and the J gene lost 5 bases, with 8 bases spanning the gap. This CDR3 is CASSWVDETQYF. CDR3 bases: TGTGCCAGCAGCTGGGTGGATGAGACCCAGTACTTC. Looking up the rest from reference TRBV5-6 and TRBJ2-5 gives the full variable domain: DAGVTQSPTHLIKTRGQQVTLRCSPKSGHDTVSWYQQALGQGPQFIFQYYEEEERQRGNFPDRFSGHQFPNYSSELNVNALLLGDSALYLCASSWVDETQYFGPGTRLLVL.

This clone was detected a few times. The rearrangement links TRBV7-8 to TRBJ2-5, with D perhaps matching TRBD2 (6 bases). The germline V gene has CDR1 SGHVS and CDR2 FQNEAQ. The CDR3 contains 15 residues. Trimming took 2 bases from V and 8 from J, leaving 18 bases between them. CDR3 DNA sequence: TGTGCCAGCAGCTTATCGGAGGGGACCCGGCTAACCCAGTACTTC. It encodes CASSLSEGTRLTQYF.

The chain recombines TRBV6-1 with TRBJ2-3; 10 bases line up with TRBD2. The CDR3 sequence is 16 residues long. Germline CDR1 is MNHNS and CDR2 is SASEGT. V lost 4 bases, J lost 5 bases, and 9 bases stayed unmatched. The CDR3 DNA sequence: TGTGCCAGCAGTGTAACTAGCGGGGATGGGGGAGATACGCAGTATTTT. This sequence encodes CASSVTSGDGGDTQYF.

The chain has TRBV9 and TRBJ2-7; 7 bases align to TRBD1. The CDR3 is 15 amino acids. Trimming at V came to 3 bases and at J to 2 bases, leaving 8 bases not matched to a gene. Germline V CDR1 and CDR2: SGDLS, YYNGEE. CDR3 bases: TGTGCCAGCAGCGACGGACAGGCGGGCCCCTACGAGCAGTACTTC. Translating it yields CASSDGQAGPYEQYF. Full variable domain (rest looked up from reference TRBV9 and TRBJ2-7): DSGVTQTPKHLITATGQRVTLRCSPRSGDLSVYWYQQSLDQGLQFLIQYYNGEERAKGNILERFSAQQFPDLHSELNLSSLELGDSALYFCASSDGQAGPYEQYFGPGTRLTVT.

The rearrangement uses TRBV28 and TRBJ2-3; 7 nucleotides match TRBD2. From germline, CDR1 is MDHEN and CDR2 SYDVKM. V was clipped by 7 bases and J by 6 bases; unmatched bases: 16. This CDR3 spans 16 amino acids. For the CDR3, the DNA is TGTGCCAGCAATTTCGGGGTCGGGGGGTCTTCGGATACGCAGTATTTT. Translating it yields CASNFGVGGSSDTQYF.

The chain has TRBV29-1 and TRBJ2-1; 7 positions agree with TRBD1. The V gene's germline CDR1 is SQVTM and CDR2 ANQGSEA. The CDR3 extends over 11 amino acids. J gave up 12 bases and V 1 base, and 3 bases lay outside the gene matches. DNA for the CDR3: TGCAGCGTTGAAGTAGCAGGGGGGCAGTTCTTC. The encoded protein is CSVEVAGGQFF.

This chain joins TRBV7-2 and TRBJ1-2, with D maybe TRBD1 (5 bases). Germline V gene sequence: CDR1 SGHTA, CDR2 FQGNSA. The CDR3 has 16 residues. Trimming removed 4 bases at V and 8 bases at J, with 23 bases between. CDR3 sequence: CASSYPRLWGEGGYTF. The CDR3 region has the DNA TGTGCCAGCAGCTACCCACGCCTATGGGGGGAAGGGGGCTACACCTTC.

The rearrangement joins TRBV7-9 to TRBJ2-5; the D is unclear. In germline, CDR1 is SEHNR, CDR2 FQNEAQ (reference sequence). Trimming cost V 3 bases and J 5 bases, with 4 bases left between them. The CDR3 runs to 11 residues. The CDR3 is CASSFSETQYF. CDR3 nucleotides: TGTGCCAGCAGCTTCTCGGAGACCCAGTACTTC.

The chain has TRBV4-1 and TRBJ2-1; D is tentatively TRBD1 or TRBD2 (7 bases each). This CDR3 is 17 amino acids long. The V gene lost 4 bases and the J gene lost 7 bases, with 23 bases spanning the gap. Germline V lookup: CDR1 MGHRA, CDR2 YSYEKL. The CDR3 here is CASSPASGGAFLNEQFF. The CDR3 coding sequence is TGCGCCAGCAGCCCCGCTTCAGGGGGGGCCTTTTTGAATGAGCAGTTCTTC.

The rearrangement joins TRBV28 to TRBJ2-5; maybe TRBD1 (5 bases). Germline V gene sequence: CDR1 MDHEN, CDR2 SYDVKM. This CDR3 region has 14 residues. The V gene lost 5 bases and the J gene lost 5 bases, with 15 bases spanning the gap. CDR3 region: CASSPSDTYETQYF. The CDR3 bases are TGTGCCAGCAGTCCGTCGGACACTTATGAGACCCAGTACTTC.

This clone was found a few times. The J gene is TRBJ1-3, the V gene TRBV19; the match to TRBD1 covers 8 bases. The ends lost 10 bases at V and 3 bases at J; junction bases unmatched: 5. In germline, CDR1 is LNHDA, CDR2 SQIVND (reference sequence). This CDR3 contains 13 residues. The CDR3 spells CATTTGVGNTIYF. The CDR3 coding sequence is TGTGCCACTACGACAGGGGTTGGAAACACCATATATTTT.

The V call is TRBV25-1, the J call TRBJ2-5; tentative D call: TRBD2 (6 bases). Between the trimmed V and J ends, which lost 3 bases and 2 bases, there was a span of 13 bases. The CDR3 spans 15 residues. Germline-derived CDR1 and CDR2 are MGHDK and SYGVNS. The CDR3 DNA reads TGTGCCAGCAGTGACCCGGACTATCTTCAAGAGACCCAGTACTTC. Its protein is CASSDPDYLQETQYF.

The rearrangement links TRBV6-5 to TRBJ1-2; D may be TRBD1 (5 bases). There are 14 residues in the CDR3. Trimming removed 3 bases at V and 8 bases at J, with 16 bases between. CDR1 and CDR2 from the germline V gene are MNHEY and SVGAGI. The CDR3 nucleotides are TGTGCCAGCAGTTATGAGGGGAGTTTCGGCGGCTACACCTTC. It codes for CASSYEGSFGGYTF.

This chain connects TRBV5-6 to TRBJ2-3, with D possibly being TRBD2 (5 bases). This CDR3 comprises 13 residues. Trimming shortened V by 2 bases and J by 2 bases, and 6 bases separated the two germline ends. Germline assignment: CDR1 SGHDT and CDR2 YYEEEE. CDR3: CASSFGDTDTQYF. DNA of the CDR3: TGTGCCAGCAGCTTCGGGGACACAGATACGCAGTATTTT.

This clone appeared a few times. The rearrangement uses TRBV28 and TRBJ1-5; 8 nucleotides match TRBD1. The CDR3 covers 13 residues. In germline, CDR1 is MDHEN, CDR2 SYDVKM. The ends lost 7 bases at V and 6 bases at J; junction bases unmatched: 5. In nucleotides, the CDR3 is TGTGCCAGCACCGACAGGGGAGGTCAGCCCCAGCATTTT. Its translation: CASTDRGGQPQHF.

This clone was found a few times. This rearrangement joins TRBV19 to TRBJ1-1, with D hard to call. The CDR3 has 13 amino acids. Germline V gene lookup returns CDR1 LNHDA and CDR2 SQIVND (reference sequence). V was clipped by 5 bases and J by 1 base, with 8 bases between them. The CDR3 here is CASSLGPNTEAFF. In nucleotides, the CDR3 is TGTGCCAGTAGTTTAGGGCCGAACACTGAAGCTTTCTTT. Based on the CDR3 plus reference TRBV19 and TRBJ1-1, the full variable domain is DGGITQSPKYLFRKEGQNVTLSCEQNLNHDAMYWYRQDPGQGLRLIYYSQIVNDFQKGDIAEGYSVSREKKESFPLTVTSAQKNPTAFYLCASSLGPNTEAFFGQGTRLTVV.

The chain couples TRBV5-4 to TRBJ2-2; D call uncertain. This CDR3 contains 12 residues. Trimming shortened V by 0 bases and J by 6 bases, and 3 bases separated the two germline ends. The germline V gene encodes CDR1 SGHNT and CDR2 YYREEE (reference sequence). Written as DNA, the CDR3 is TGTGCCAGCAGCTTGGGCCCCGGGGAGCTGTTTTTT. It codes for CASSLGPGELFF.

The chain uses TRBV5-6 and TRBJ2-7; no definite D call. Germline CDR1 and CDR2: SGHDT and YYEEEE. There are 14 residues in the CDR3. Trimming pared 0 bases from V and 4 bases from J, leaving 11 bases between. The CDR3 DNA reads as TGTGCCAGCAGCTTGGCATTAGCCGAATACGAGCAGTACTTC. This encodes CASSLALAEYEQYF.